Shown below are 17 T cell receptor beta chains from a single sample sequenced in a study of early T cells in non-severe SARS-CoV-2 infection. TCRdb fed the 5' RACE reads into MiXCR, producing one record per CDR3 protein. The table includes approximately 63,000 distinct CDR3 sequences, 5.5% to 7% detected once. This sample comprised whole blood, obtained at baseline. These receptor sequences come from an adult who was a healthcare worker with PCR-confirmed SARS-CoV-2 infection or an uninfected control (not recorded which).

This clonotype occurred many times. V usage is TRBV29-1 and J usage is TRBJ2-5; D is unclear. Trimming shortened V by 0 bases and J by 3 bases, and 11 bases separated the two germline ends. Germline V gene lookup returns CDR1 SQVTM and CDR2 ANQGSEA. CDR3 length equals 14 residues. CDR3 protein: CSVEDPGLEETQYF. CDR3 coding DNA: TGCAGCGTTGAAGATCCAGGTCTGGAAGAGACCCAGTACTTC.

This clonotype showed up many times. The gene calls are TRBV29-1 and TRBJ2-5; 7 nucleotides align to TRBD1. The CDR3 is 13 residues long. V was clipped by 2 bases and J by 2 bases; unmatched bases: 2. From germline, CDR1 is SQVTM and CDR2 ANQGSEA. CDR3 DNA: TGCAGCGTTGAAAGGGGACAGCAAGAGACCCAGTACTTC. It translates to CSVERGQQETQYF.

This clonotype was counted at least ten times. The CDR3 loop is CSASQWANQPQHF. CDR3 sequence (DNA): TGCAGTGCTAGTCAGTGGGCCAATCAGCCCCAGCATTTT. The V gene is TRBV20-1, the J gene TRBJ1-5; the D is unclear. Between the trimmed V and J ends, which lost 3 bases and 3 bases, there was a span of 9 bases. In germline, CDR1 is DFQATT, CDR2 SNEGSKA (reference sequence). The CDR3 sequence is 13 residues long.

This clonotype was observed at least ten times. The DNA is omitted, as the CDR3 cannot be located on it reliably, and the CDR3 follows TCRdb's listing. V gene TRBV5-5 combines with J gene TRBJ1-4; no DNA check was done on the table's D call, TRBD1. The germline CDR1 and CDR2 sequences are SGHKS and YYEKEE (reference sequence). The CDR3 sequence runs 18 residues, both termini included. Here the CDR3 reads CASSSSGQGLRGGEKLFF.

J is TRBJ2-5 and V is TRBV18, with D perhaps matching TRBD2 (5 bases). Germline V gene lookup returns CDR1 KGHSH and CDR2 LQKENI. The V and J ends lost 8 bases and 5 bases respectively, with 9 bases between them. The CDR3 has 11 amino acids. The CDR3 DNA reads as TGTGCCAGCCTAGCCGCGGAGACCCAGTACTTC. Translating gives CASLAAETQYF.

This clonotype was recorded many times. This chain joins TRBV4-3 and TRBJ1-2, with D possibly being TRBD1 (5 bases). Germline CDR1 and CDR2: LGHNA and YSLEER. CDR3 length equals 14 residues. V shed 0 bases and J shed 5 bases, with 10 bases lying between them. The chain's CDR3 is CASSQDRTPYGYTF. CDR3 sequence (DNA): TGCGCCAGCAGCCAAGACCGGACACCGTATGGCTACACCTTC.

This chain links TRBV2 with TRBJ2-7; possible D gene TRBD1, 6 bases. The germline V and J ends were trimmed by 5 bases and 2 bases, with 13 bases remaining between them. CDR3 length: 14 amino acids. Germline CDR1 reads SNHLY; CDR2 reads FYNNEI. The CDR3 DNA reads TGTGCCAGCAGTATTACAGGACAGACCTACGAGCAGTACTTC. It translates to CASSITGQTYEQYF. Drawing the rest from reference TRBV2 and TRBJ2-7, the complete variable domain is EPEVTQTPSHQVTQMGQEVILRCVPISNHLYFYWYRQILGQKVEFLVSFYNNEISEKSEIFDDQFSVERPDGSNFTLKIRSTKLEDSAMYFCASSITGQTYEQYFGPGTRLTVT.

This clonotype was counted a few times. V gene TRBV20-1 combines with J gene TRBJ2-7; 8 nucleotides match TRBD1. The CDR3 length is 15 residues. Germline loops: CDR1 DFQATT, CDR2 SNEGSKA (reference sequence). Trimming cost V 1 base and J 4 bases; bases outside gene matches: 9. The CDR3 is CSARALEQGGYEQYF. In DNA form, the CDR3 reads TGCAGTGCTAGAGCCCTAGAACAGGGGGGTTACGAGCAGTACTTC.

This clonotype was seen many times. The chain is built from TRBV19 and TRBJ2-7, with 9 bases lining up with TRBD1. CDR1 and CDR2 (germline): LNHDA, SQIVND (reference sequence). This CDR3 spans 15 amino acids. V gave up 2 bases and J gave up 5 bases; unmatched junction bases: 7. In nucleotides, the CDR3 is TGTGCCAGTAGTATACAAGGACAGGGGATCAACGAGCAGTACTTC. This codes for CASSIQGQGINEQYF. The whole variable domain, filled in from reference TRBV19 and TRBJ2-7, reads DGGITQSPKYLFRKEGQNVTLSCEQNLNHDAMYWYRQDPGQGLRLIYYSQIVNDFQKGDIAEGYSVSREKKESFPLTVTSAQKNPTAFYLCASSIQGQGINEQYFGPGTRLTVT.

V and J are TRBV2 and TRBJ2-3; TRBD2 matches at 10 bases. The CDR3 is 15 residues long. Germline V gene sequence: CDR1 SNHLY, CDR2 FYNNEI. With V trimmed by 4 bases and J by 1 base, 2 bases remained unmatched. This CDR3 reads CASSGGLAGTDTQYF. In DNA form, the CDR3 reads TGTGCCAGCAGTGGCGGACTAGCGGGCACAGATACGCAGTATTTT. The complete variable domain, with remaining parts taken from reference TRBV2 and TRBJ2-3, reads EPEVTQTPSHQVTQMGQEVILRCVPISNHLYFYWYRQILGQKVEFLVSFYNNEISEKSEIFDDQFSVERPDGSNFTLKIRSTKLEDSAMYFCASSGGLAGTDTQYFGPGTRLTVL.

This clonotype was seen a handful of times. The chain links TRBV5-1 to TRBJ2-1, with TRBD2 identical over 15 bases. J was trimmed by 9 bases and V by 4 bases; bases with no gene match: 17. Germline V gives CDR1 SGHRS, CDR2 YFSETQ. The CDR3 length is 19 residues. CDR3 sequence reads: CASSPGLAGGSGLLGEQFF. The CDR3 bases are TGCGCCAGCAGCCCCGGACTAGCGGGAGGGTCAGGACTACTAGGTGAGCAGTTCTTC.

The J gene is TRBJ2-4, the V gene TRBV15; TRBD2 might be the D (5 bases). The germline CDR1 and CDR2 sequences are LNHNV and YYDKDF (reference sequence). Trimming pared 0 bases from V and 8 bases from J, leaving 17 bases between. This CDR3 is 16 amino acids long. DNA of the CDR3: TGTGCCACCAGCAGAGATCCTGAGGGCCAGGTGGACATTCAGTACTTC. Encoded protein: CATSRDPEGQVDIQYF.

V gene TRBV7-9 combines with J gene TRBJ1-4, with 8 bases fitting TRBD1. The CDR3 is 15 amino acids. CDR1 SEHNR and CDR2 FQNEAQ come from the germline V gene (reference sequence). The V segment lost 3 bases and the J segment 7 bases; nucleotides outside the gene matches: 7. DNA of the CDR3: TGTGCCAGCAGCTTCGGACAGGGCAAGGTTGAAAAACTGTTTTTT. Translating it yields CASSFGQGKVEKLFF. Based on the CDR3 plus reference TRBV7-9 and TRBJ1-4, the full variable domain is DTGVSQNPRHKITKRGQNVTFRCDPISEHNRLYWYRQTLGQGPEFLTYFQNEAQLEKSRLLSDRFSAERPKGSFSTLEIQRTEQGDSAMYLCASSFGQGKVEKLFFGSGTQLSVL.

This clonotype was picked up many times. One end of the junction fails to match germline, which may point to a read error. The chain joins TRBV3-1 to TRBJ2-7, with 9 nucleotides matching TRBD2. This CDR3 contains 14 residues. The germline CDR1 and CDR2 sequences are LGHDT and YNNKEL (reference sequence). The CDR3: CASSQVGTSTNLNF. CDR3 DNA sequence: TGTGCCAGCAGCCAAGTTGGGACTAGCACAAATTTAAACTTC.

In this sample, this clonotype turned up many times. CDR3 sequence reads: CASSSGLGSSPLHF. The CDR3 bases are TGTGCCAGCAGTTCGGGACTGGGGAGTTCACCCCTCCACTTT. This chain links TRBV27 with TRBJ1-6; perhaps TRBD1 as D (5 bases). The V and J ends lost 4 bases and 9 bases respectively, with 13 bases between them. CDR3 length equals 14 residues. From germline, CDR1 is MNHEY and CDR2 SMNVEV (reference sequence).

This clonotype occurred many times. The chain couples TRBV20-1 to TRBJ1-2; 10 bases line up with TRBD1. With V trimmed by 3 bases and J by 7 bases, 11 bases remained unmatched. This CDR3 spans 15 amino acids. Germline-derived CDR1 and CDR2 are DFQATT and SNEGSKA (reference sequence). The DNA for the CDR3 is TGCAGTGCTAGTTCGGGGGACAGGGGTTTTTTTGGCTACACCTTC. It translates to CSASSGDRGFFGYTF.

The chain recombines TRBV4-2 with TRBJ1-2; 8 bases align to TRBD1. CDR1 is LGHNA and CDR2 is YNFKEQ in the germline V gene. V lost 3 bases, J lost 5 bases, and 20 bases stayed unmatched. This CDR3 has 19 residues. Here the CDR3 reads CASSHQPNGGRGRSYGYTF. The CDR3 DNA reads TGTGCCAGCAGCCATCAACCCAACGGTGGCAGGGGGCGGTCGTATGGCTACACCTTC.